Sequencing of this TCR beta chain was carried out in a study of cytomegalovirus exposure and HLA in healthy donors. Across the whole study: An earlier analysis found 120 million or so unique TCR beta sequences from around 180 million T cells. General study points: Associated with cytomegalovirus, according to the listing, were 170 or so TCR beta chains. Rates of TCR association differed by HLA locus in a later analysis, with DRB1 highest and HLA-C lowest.

It was with 60 Vbeta and 13 Jbeta primers that the PCR ran. The method was immunoSEQ multiplex PCR; TCRdb's version includes in-frame clones alone and lacks a portion of them. The sample's table shows roughly 72,000 clones. On this clone: Its specificity is unknown.

Germline values: CDR1 MNHEY, CDR2 SMNVEV (reference sequence). The CDR3 consists of 13 residues. V was clipped by 6 bases and J by 5 bases; unmatched bases: 7. Material: PBMCs. The source of this sequence is a man aged 18-30 years in good health and CMV-seropositive. V usage is TRBV27 and J usage is TRBJ2-7; TRBD1 agrees at 7 bases. The CDR3 loop is CASSLAGGHEQYF. The CDR3 coding sequence is TGTGCCAGCAGCCTCGCAGGGGGACACGAGCAGTACTTC.